This T cell receptor beta chain stems from a study of human T cells and chemical hapten exposure. This clonotype was counted many times. Germline CDR1 and CDR2: ENHRY and SYGVKD. V lost 3 bases to trimming and J lost 3 bases, with 11 bases between them. The CDR3 length is 15 residues. The time point is: healthy volunteer bleed at 2 weeks. Extraction yielded total RNA from whole blood (unfractionated). A single record per CDR3 protein comes from TCRdb applying MiXCR to the RACE reads. This table holds roughly 120,000 distinct CDR3 sequences, around 8.3% found once. Material: whole blood. The sequence was obtained from a male donor in good health. Some clones in this sample may be carry-over from other donors' samples. V gene TRBV10-3 combines with J gene TRBJ2-2, with D perhaps matching TRBD1 (6 bases). CDR3 DNA sequence: TGTGCCATCAGTGAACAGGGTGAGGACACCGGGGAGCTGTTTTTT. It yields the protein CAISEQGEDTGELFF.